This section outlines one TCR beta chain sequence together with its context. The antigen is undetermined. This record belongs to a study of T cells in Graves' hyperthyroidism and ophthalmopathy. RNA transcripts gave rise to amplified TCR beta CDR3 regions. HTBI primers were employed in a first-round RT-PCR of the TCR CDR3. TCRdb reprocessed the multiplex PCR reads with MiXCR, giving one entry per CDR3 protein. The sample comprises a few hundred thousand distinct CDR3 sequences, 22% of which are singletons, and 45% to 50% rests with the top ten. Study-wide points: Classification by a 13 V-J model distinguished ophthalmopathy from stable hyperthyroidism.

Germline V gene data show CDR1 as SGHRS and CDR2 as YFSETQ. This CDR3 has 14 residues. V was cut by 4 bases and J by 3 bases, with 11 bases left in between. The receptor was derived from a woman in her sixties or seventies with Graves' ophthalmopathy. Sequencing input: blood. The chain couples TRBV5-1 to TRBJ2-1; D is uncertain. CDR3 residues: CASSPAGDYNEQFF. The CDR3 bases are TGCGCCAGCAGCCCGGCCGGTGACTACAATGAGCAGTTCTTC.